A single sample is the source of the 19 T cell receptor beta chains below, sequenced in a study of Ad26.COV2.S vaccination and SARS-CoV-2 variants. Treatment denoted: about 20 received Ad26.COV2.S at low or high dose, single or two shots; roughly five received placebo; per-sample allocation not given. Repertoires come from day 63 after the first vaccine or placebo injection. Sequenced by immunoSEQ multiplex PCR; TCRdb stores in-frame clones only, minus some. The data contain roughly 300,000 clones, 88% of them singletons. Sequences were derived from peripheral blood, sampled in a trial of Ad26.COV2.S vaccine versus placebo. These TCRs come from a person aged 18 to 65 who received the Ad26.COV2.S COVID-19 vaccine or a placebo.

This chain links TRBV11-2 with TRBJ2-7; the D gene is possibly TRBD2 (6 bases). The CDR3 contains 15 residues. The germline CDR1 and CDR2 sequences are SGHAT and FQNNGV. V lost 1 base and J 3 bases, leaving 13 bases between the germline ends. DNA for the CDR3: TGTGCCAGCAGCTTAGTTGCGGGGACGGGCTACGAGCAGTACTTC. Amino acid sequence: CASSLVAGTGYEQYF.

The V and J genes are TRBV6-5 and TRBJ1-4; TRBD1 agrees at 7 bases. The CDR3 runs 14 residues. V shed 6 bases, J shed 7 bases, and the junction held 8 bases outside the gene matches. Germline V gives CDR1 MNHEY, CDR2 SVGAGI. This CDR3 reads CASRGRQGGEKLFF. The CDR3 bases are TGTGCCAGCAGGGGCAGACAGGGAGGTGAAAAACTGTTTTTT.

Here the CDR3 DNA reads TGTGCCAGCACCCCAGCGGGGGGACTAAAATACGAGCAGTACTTC. It codes for CASTPAGGLKYEQYF. The chain couples TRBV6-5 to TRBJ2-7; TRBD2 matches 9 bases. Per the germline V gene, CDR1 is MNHEY and CDR2 is SVGAGI. The CDR3 consists of 15 residues. J gave up 4 bases and V 7 bases, and 11 bases lay outside the gene matches.

The chain employs TRBV19 and TRBJ2-3; D is unclear. Germline V gene data show CDR1 as LNHDA and CDR2 as SQIVND (reference sequence). This CDR3 has 17 amino acids. V lost 0 bases, J lost 6 bases, and 19 bases lay in between. CDR3 residues: CASSIDLSGFGWDTQYF. The CDR3 DNA is TGTGCCAGTAGTATAGATCTATCCGGATTTGGATGGGATACGCAGTATTTT. Filled out from reference TRBV19 and TRBJ2-3, the complete variable domain reads DGGITQSPKYLFRKEGQNVTLSCEQNLNHDAMYWYRQDPGQGLRLIYYSQIVNDFQKGDIAEGYSVSREKKESFPLTVTSAQKNPTAFYLCASSIDLSGFGWDTQYFGPGTRLTVL.

The rearrangement joins TRBV30 to TRBJ2-5; the match to TRBD1 covers 10 bases. V lost 4 bases and J lost 4; bases outside the gene matches: 9. The CDR3 extends over 15 amino acids. Per the germline V gene, CDR1 is GTSNPN and CDR2 is SVGIG (reference sequence). The CDR3 protein is CAWINRQGASETQYF. CDR3 in DNA: TGTGCCTGGATAAATCGACAGGGGGCTTCAGAGACCCAGTACTTC.

V and J are TRBV7-2 and TRBJ1-6, with D tentatively TRBD1 (5 bases). This CDR3 contains 17 residues. V gave up 1 base and J gave up 7 bases, with 17 bases separating them. Germline-derived CDR1 and CDR2 are SGHTA and FQGNSA. CDR3 residues: CASSLVGGGYRNSPLHF. Written as DNA, the CDR3 is TGTGCCAGCAGCTTAGTGGGCGGGGGGTACAGAAATTCACCCCTCCACTTT.

V is TRBV24-1 and J is TRBJ2-1, with D possibly TRBD2 on 6 matching bases. Germline values: CDR1 KGHDR, CDR2 SFDVKD. This CDR3 contains 13 residues. Trimming took off 0 bases at V and 7 bases at J, with 6 bases between the two ends. CDR3 in amino acids: CATSDLGGNEQFF. The CDR3 coding sequence is TGTGCCACCAGTGATTTGGGGGGGAATGAGCAGTTCTTC.

This clone came up once. The gene calls are TRBV6-1 and TRBJ2-5; D tentatively reads TRBD1 or TRBD2 (5 bases each). This CDR3 has 16 residues. V was clipped by 1 base and J by 2 bases, with 14 bases between them. CDR1 is MNHNS and CDR2 is SASEGT in the germline V gene. CDR3 sequence: CASSEGLGDGQETQYF. CDR3 DNA sequence: TGTGCCAGCAGTGAAGGGCTTGGGGACGGACAAGAGACCCAGTACTTC.

This clone was seen a few times. The chain couples TRBV6-5 to TRBJ2-2; D is uncertain. The V gene lost 7 bases and the J gene lost 5 bases, with 5 bases spanning the gap. The CDR3 consists of 11 residues. Germline CDR1 reads MNHEY; CDR2 reads SVGAGI. The CDR3 sequence is CASIGTGELFF. CDR3 in DNA: TGTGCCAGCATCGGGACCGGGGAGCTGTTTTTT.

The chain carries TRBV5-1 and TRBJ2-2, with 8 positions matching TRBD2. The CDR3 is made up of 18 amino acids. Trimming cost V 0 bases and J 4 bases; bases outside gene matches: 11. Germline V CDR1 and CDR2: SGHRS, YFSETQ. Written as DNA, the CDR3 is TGCGCCAGCAGCTTGGCCGGGTCGGGAGGGCCGGGCACCGGGGAGCTGTTTTTT. Translation: CASSLAGSGGPGTGELFF. The full variable domain, its missing parts supplied by reference TRBV5-1 and TRBJ2-2, is KAGVTQTPRYLIKTRGQQVTLSCSPISGHRSVSWYQQTPGQGLQFLFEYFSETQRNKGNFPGRFSGRQFSNSRSEMNVSTLELGDSALYLCASSLAGSGGPGTGELFFGEGSRLTVL.

V gene TRBV9 combines with J gene TRBJ2-1, with TRBD1 identical over 9 bases. The length of the CDR3 is 17 residues. J gave up 3 bases and V 4 bases, and 11 bases lay outside the gene matches. Germline CDR1 is SGDLS and CDR2 is YYNGEE. The CDR3 DNA is TGTGCCAGCAGCACTAATTTACAGGGGGCTATCTACAATGAGCAGTTCTTC. This gives the protein CASSTNLQGAIYNEQFF.

V usage is TRBV3-1 (or the pseudogene TRBV3-2) and J usage is TRBJ1-2; tentative D call: TRBD1 (6 bases). Germline V gene lookup returns CDR1 LGHDT and CDR2 YNNKEL (reference sequence). Between the trimmed V and J ends, which lost 1 base and 1 base, there was a span of 10 bases. The CDR3 runs 15 residues. For the CDR3, the DNA is TGTGCCAGCAGCCAAGGGCAGGGACATAACTATGGCTACACCTTC. Protein: CASSQGQGHNYGYTF.

The chain has TRBV18 and TRBJ1-1; the D is unclear. The CDR3 covers 13 residues. Per the germline V gene, CDR1 is KGHSH and CDR2 is LQKENI. Trimming left V 3 bases short and J 1 base short, with 6 bases between. The CDR3 DNA follows: TGTGCCAGCTCACCCGTGACGAACACTGAAGCTTTCTTT. Translating gives CASSPVTNTEAFF.

V is TRBV28 and J is TRBJ1-6, with D hard to call. The CDR3 sequence is 12 residues long. V shed 1 base and J shed 10 bases, with 5 bases lying between them. CDR1 MDHEN and CDR2 SYDVKM come from the germline V gene. CDR3 coding DNA: TGTGCCAGCAGTTTATCCAGATCACCCCTCCACTTT. Encoded protein: CASSLSRSPLHF.

Concerning this clone itself: The sample carries other DNA sequences with the same CDR3. This chain links TRBV2 with TRBJ1-2; D not resolved. Looked up from germline, CDR1 is SNHLY and CDR2 is FYNNEI. V lost 4 bases to trimming and J lost 2 bases, with 8 bases between them. This CDR3 spans 13 amino acids. As DNA, the CDR3 is TGTGCCAGCAGTGTAGGGAGCAACTATGGCTACACCTTC. Its protein is CASSVGSNYGYTF.

The chain joins TRBV7-3 to TRBJ2-2, with D perhaps matching TRBD2 (5 bases). Germline CDR1 is SGHTA and CDR2 is FQGTGA. The CDR3 spans 15 residues. Between the trimmed V and J ends, which lost 5 bases and 7 bases, there was a span of 17 bases. The CDR3 nucleotides are TGTGCCAGCAGCGTGGGGATCACCGGGGACGGGGAGCTGTTTTTT. This translates into CASSVGITGDGELFF.

This clone appeared many times. This chain joins TRBV6-5 and TRBJ2-2; TRBD2 aligns across 11 bases. The CDR3 is 15 residues long. Trimming cost V 7 bases and J 7 bases; bases outside gene matches: 8. Germline V gives CDR1 MNHEY, CDR2 SVGAGI. CDR3 DNA: TGTGCCAGCAATTTAGCGGGAGGGCTTGGCGGGGAGCTGTTTTTT. It codes for CASNLAGGLGGELFF.

The CDR3, as DNA: TGTGCCAGCAGCGCTTCCTTTGAAGCTTTCTTT. Translating it yields CASSASFEAFF. The chain combines TRBV5-6 with TRBJ1-1; D not certain. The germline V gene encodes CDR1 SGHDT and CDR2 YYEEEE. The CDR3 is made up of 11 amino acids. V dropped 4 bases and J dropped 7 bases, with 8 bases sitting between them.

The rearrangement links TRBV5-1 to TRBJ2-1, with TRBD2 as a possible D gene (5 bases). This CDR3 spans 15 amino acids. Trimming removed 4 bases at V and 10 bases at J, with 21 bases between. The germline V gene encodes CDR1 SGHRS and CDR2 YFSETQ. The CDR3 nucleotides read TGCGCCAGCAGCCTTGACCGGATGAGGGTTGGGGAGCAGTTCTTC. This sequence encodes CASSLDRMRVGEQFF.